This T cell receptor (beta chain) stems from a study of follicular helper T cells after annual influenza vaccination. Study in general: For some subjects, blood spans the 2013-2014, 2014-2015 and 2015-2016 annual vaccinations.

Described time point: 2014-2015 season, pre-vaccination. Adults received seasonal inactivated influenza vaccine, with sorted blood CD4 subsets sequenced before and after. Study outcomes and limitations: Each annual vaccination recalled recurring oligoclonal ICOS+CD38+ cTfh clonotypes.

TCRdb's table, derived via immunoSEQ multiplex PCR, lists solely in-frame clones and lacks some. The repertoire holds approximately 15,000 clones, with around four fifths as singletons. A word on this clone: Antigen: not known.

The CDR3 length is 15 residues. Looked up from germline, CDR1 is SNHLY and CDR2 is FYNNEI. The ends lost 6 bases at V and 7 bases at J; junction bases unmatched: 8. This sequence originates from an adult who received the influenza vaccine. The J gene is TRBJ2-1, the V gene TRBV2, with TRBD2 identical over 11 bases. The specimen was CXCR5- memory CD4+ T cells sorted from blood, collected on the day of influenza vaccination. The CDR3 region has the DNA TGTGCCAGCAGGGGCTGGGGACTAGCGGTGAATGAGCAGTTCTTC. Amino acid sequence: CASRGWGLAVNEQFF.